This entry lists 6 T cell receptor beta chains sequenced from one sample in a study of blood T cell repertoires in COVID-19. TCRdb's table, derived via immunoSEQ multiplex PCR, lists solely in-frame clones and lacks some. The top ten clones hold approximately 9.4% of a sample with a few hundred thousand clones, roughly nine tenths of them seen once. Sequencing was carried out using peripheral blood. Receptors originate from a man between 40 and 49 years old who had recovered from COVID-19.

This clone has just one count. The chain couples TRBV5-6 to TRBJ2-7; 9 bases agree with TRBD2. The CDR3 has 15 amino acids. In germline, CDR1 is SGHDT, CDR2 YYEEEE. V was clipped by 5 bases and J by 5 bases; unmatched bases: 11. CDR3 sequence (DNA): TGTGCCAGCAGAGAGATAGCGGGAGTTAGTCACGAGCAGTACTTC. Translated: CASREIAGVSHEQYF.

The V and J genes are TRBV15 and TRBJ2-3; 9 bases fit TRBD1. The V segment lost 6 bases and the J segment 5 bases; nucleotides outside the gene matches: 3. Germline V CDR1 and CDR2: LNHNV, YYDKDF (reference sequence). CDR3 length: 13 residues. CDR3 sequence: CATRTGGVDTQYF. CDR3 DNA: TGTGCCACCAGAACAGGGGGCGTAGATACGCAGTATTTT. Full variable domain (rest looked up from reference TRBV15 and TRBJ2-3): DAMVIQNPRYQVTQFGKPVTLSCSQTLNHNVMYWYQQKSSQAPKLLFHYYDKDFNNEADTPDNFQSRRPNTSFCFLDIRSPGLGDTAMYLCATRTGGVDTQYFGPGTRLTVL.

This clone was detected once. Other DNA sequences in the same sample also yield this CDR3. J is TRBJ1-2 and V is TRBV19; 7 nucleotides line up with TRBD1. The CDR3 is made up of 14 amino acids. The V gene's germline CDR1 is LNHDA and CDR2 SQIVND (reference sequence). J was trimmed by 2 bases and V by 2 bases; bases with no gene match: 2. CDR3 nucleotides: TGTGCCAGTAGTATACAGGGGGGAAACTATGGCTACACCTTC. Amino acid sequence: CASSIQGGNYGYTF.

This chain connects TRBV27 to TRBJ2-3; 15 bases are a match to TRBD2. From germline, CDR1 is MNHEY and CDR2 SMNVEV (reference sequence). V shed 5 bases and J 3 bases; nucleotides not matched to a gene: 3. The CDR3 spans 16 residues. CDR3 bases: TGTGCCAGCAGTCCGGGGACTAGCGGGAGGACAGATACGCAGTATTTT. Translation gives CASSPGTSGRTDTQYF.

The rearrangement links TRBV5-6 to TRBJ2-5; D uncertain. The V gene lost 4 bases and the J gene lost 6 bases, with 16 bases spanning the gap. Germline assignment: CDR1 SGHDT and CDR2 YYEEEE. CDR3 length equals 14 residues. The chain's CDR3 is CASSDFDFPQTQYF. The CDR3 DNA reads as TGTGCCAGCAGCGATTTCGACTTTCCCCAGACCCAGTACTTC. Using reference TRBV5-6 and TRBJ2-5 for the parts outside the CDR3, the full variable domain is DAGVTQSPTHLIKTRGQQVTLRCSPKSGHDTVSWYQQALGQGPQFIFQYYEEEERQRGNFPDRFSGHQFPNYSSELNVNALLLGDSALYLCASSDFDFPQTQYFGPGTRLLVL.

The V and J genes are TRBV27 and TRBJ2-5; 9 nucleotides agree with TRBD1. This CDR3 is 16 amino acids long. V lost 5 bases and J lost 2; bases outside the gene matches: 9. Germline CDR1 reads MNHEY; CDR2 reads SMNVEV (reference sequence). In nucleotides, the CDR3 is TGTGCCAGCAGTGTTACAGGGGGCGCGGTTCAAGAGACCCAGTACTTC. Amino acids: CASSVTGGAVQETQYF.